Following are 4 T cell receptor beta chains from one sample sequenced in a study of blood T cell repertoires in COVID-19. The table came from immunoSEQ multiplex PCR; TCRdb's copy has only in-frame clones and leaves some out. The table shows 150,000 to 200,000 clones, with about 86% occurring only once. Sequenced material: peripheral blood. All receptors come from a man aged 50-59 years with active or convalescent COVID-19.

CDR3: CASSVDSRSNQPQHF. The CDR3 DNA reads TGTGCCAGCAGCGTAGACAGCAGATCCAATCAGCCCCAGCATTTT. The chain combines TRBV9 with TRBJ1-5; D gene uncertain. Trimming removed 0 bases at V and 3 bases at J, with 10 bases between. This CDR3 comprises 15 residues. The V gene's germline CDR1 is SGDLS and CDR2 YYNGEE.

The V and J genes are TRBV5-1 and TRBJ1-1, with D tentatively TRBD1 (5 bases). CDR1 SGHRS and CDR2 YFSETQ come from the germline V gene. The CDR3 loop spans 15 amino acids. V lost 0 bases and J lost 3, with 12 bases in between. CDR3 in amino acids: CASSLEVGGDTEAFF. The CDR3 region has the DNA TGCGCCAGCAGCTTGGAAGTGGGGGGAGACACTGAAGCTTTCTTT.

This clone was found once. V usage is TRBV5-1 and J usage is TRBJ2-6; no clear D gene. In germline, CDR1 is SGHRS, CDR2 YFSETQ. The CDR3 is made up of 15 amino acids. Trimming pared 6 bases from V and 0 bases from J, leaving 10 bases between. CDR3: CASNPGGSGANVLTF. For the CDR3, the DNA is TGCGCCAGCAACCCGGGTGGCTCTGGGGCCAACGTCCTGACTTTC.

J is TRBJ2-2 and V is TRBV3-1 (or the pseudogene TRBV3-2), with TRBD2 matching 13 bases. V lost 5 bases, J lost 7 bases, and 7 bases stayed unmatched. The CDR3 loop spans 16 amino acids. The V gene's germline CDR1 is LGHDT and CDR2 YNNKEL (reference sequence). The CDR3 nucleotides are TGTGCCAGCAGCAAGCGGACTAGCGGGAGCGGCGGGGAGCTGTTTTTT. This sequence encodes CASSKRTSGSGGELFF.